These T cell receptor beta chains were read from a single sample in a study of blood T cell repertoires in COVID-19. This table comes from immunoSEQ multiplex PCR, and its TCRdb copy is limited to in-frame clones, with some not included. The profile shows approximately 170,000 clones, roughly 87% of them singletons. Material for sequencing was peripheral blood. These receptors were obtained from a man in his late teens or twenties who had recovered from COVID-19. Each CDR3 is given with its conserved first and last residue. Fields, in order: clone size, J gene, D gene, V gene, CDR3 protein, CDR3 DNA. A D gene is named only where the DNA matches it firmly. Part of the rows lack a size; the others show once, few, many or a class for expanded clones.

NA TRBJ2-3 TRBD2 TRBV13 CASSLGSGGWADTQYF TGTGCCAGCAGCTTAGGATCGGGAGGGTGGGCAGATACGCAGTATTTT
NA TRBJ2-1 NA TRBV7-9 CASTGGDRGSYNEQFF TGTGCCAGCACTGGTGGGGACCGGGGGTCCTACAATGAGCAGTTCTTC
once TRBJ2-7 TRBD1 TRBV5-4 CAFSDRGLYEQYF TGTGCCTTTAGCGACAGGGGTTTATACGAGCAGTACTTC
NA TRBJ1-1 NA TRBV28 CASSLFGGADTEAFF TGTGCCAGCAGTTTATTTGGGGGCGCGGACACTGAAGCTTTCTTT
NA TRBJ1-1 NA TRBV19 CASTPGDRMNTEAFF TGTGCCAGTACCCCTGGAGACCGAATGAACACTGAAGCTTTCTTT
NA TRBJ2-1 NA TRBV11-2 CASSFRGNEQFF TGTGCCAGCAGCTTTCGGGGGAATGAGCAGTTCTTC
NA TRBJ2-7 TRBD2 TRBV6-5 CASRPSGTRSEQYF TGTGCCAGCAGACCGAGCGGGACTAGAAGCGAGCAGTACTTC
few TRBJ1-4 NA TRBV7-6 CASSLLRGAINEKLFF TGTGCCAGCAGCTTACTGCGGGGGGCGATCAATGAAAAACTGTTTTTT
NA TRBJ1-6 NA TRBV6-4 CASSVSRDHNSPLHF TGTGCCAGCAGTGTATCCAGGGATCATAATTCACCCCTCCACTTT
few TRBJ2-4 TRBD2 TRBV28 CASSPGGMKHIQYF TGTGCCAGCAGTCCCGGGGGGATGAAGCACATTCAGTACTTC
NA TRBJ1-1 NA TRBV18 CASSDTDMNTEAFF TGTGCCAGCTCAGACACGGACATGAACACTGAAGCTTTCTTT
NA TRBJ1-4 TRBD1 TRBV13 CASSPRDRAEKLFF TGTGCCAGCAGCCCCCGGGACAGGGCTGAAAAACTGTTTTTT
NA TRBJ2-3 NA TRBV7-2 CASSLTAGRTDTQYF TGTGCCAGCAGCTTAACCGCGGGACGAACAGATACGCAGTATTTT
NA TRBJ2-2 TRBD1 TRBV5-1 CASSPRTGNTGELFF TGCGCCAGCAGCCCCAGGACAGGGAACACCGGGGAGCTGTTTTTT
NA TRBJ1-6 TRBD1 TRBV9 CASSVGTGGSNSPLHF TGTGCCAGCAGCGTAGGGACAGGGGGAAGTAATTCACCCCTCCACTTT
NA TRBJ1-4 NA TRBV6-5 CASSSQGSGLSEKLFF TGTGCCAGCAGTTCCCAGGGATCAGGGTTGAGTGAAAAACTGTTTTTT
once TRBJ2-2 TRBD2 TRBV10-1 CASSDSGGRTTGELFF TGCGCCAGCAGTGATTCGGGAGGGAGGACCACCGGGGAGCTGTTTTTT
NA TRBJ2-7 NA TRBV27 CASSFRGRDEQYF TGTGCCAGCAGTTTCAGGGGTCGCGACGAGCAGTACTTC
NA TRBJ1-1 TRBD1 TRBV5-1 CASSIGQGTEAFF TGCGCCAGCAGCATTGGACAGGGAACTGAAGCTTTCTTT
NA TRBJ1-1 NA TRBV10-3 CAISESTPGGRTEAFF TGTGCCATCAGTGAGTCGACTCCGGGGGGTCGCACTGAAGCTTTCTTT
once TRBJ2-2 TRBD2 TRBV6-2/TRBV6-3 CASSTSVGLAGVTGELFF TGTGCCAGCAGTACCTCCGTCGGACTAGCGGGAGTCACCGGGGAGCTGTTTTTT
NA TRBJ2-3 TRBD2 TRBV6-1 CASSEGTSGTDTQYF TGTGCCAGCAGTGAGGGGACTAGCGGTACAGATACGCAGTATTTT
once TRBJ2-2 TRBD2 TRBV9 CASSVAPGGSVWGTGELFF TGTGCCAGCAGCGTAGCCCCGGGCGGGAGTGTATGGGGCACCGGGGAGCTGTTTTTT
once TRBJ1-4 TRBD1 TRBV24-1 CATSDSGTGHEKLFF TGTGCCACCAGTGATTCCGGGACAGGGCATGAAAAACTGTTTTTT
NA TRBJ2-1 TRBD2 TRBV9 CASSASGTSGYNEQFF TGTGCCAGCAGCGCTTCCGGGACTAGCGGTTACAATGAGCAGTTCTTC
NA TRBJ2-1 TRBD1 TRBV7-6 CASSNRGNEQFF TGTGCCAGCAGCAACAGGGGTAATGAGCAGTTCTTC
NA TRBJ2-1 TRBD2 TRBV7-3 CASSLTPGLAGAANEQFF TGTGCCAGCAGCTTAACGCCGGGACTAGCGGGAGCTGCAAATGAGCAGTTCTTC
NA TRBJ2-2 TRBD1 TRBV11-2 CASSLGTGGRELFF TGTGCCAGCAGCTTAGGGACAGGGGGCCGGGAGCTGTTTTTT
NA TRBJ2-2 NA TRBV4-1 CASSPLQGRVGELFF TGCGCCAGCAGCCCCCTCCAGGGGAGGGTCGGGGAGCTGTTTTTT
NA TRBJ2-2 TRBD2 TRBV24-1 CATSVPPGLAGGPGELFF TGTGCCACCAGTGTCCCACCGGGACTAGCGGGAGGGCCCGGGGAGCTGTTTTTT
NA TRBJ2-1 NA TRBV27 CASSLTKNNEQFF TGTGCCAGCAGTTTAACTAAAAACAATGAGCAGTTCTTC
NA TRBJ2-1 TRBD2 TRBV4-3 CASSQAGPSGEQFF TGCGCCAGCAGCCAAGCTGGGCCTAGCGGTGAGCAGTTCTTC
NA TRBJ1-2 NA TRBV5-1 CASSLDRTDSNYGYTF TGCGCCAGCAGCTTGGATAGGACAGATTCTAACTATGGCTACACCTTC
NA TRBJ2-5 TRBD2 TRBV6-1 CASSEGLAGGKETQYF TGTGCCAGCAGTGAGGGACTAGCGGGAGGGAAAGAGACCCAGTACTTC